A selection of T cell receptor beta chains follows, all from one sample in a study of T cell responses to AZD1222 COVID-19 vaccine. The protocol was immunoSEQ multiplex PCR, while the TCRdb copy is restricted to in-frame clones and leaves out a portion. The sample has 130,000 or so clones, roughly nine tenths seen once. Source: peripheral blood, taken on day 0 of AZD1222 vaccination. Receptor source: an adult in good health. Each CDR3 is given without its conserved first and last residue. The D gene is left open where the match is weak. Only some rows state a clone size, as once, few, many or a class for expanded clones.

j_call: TRBJ2-2
v_call: TRBV13
d_call: TRBD2
clone_size: NA
cdr3_aa: ASSLERLAGERYTGELF

j_call: TRBJ2-2
v_call: TRBV10-3
d_call: NA
clone_size: NA
cdr3_aa: AISEVTGELF

j_call: TRBJ2-6
v_call: TRBV5-4
d_call: TRBD1
clone_size: once
cdr3_aa: ASSTGGAGANVLT

j_call: TRBJ1-2
v_call: TRBV5-6
d_call: NA
clone_size: NA
cdr3_aa: ASSFEGYYGYT

j_call: TRBJ1-2
v_call: TRBV4-1
d_call: NA
clone_size: NA
cdr3_aa: ASSQEGAFMEGYT

j_call: TRBJ2-6
v_call: TRBV24-1
d_call: NA
clone_size: NA
cdr3_aa: ATSDRRVEEANVLT

j_call: TRBJ2-7
v_call: TRBV28
d_call: TRBD1
clone_size: NA
cdr3_aa: ASSSSTGGTYEQY

j_call: TRBJ1-3
v_call: TRBV7-3
d_call: NA
clone_size: NA
cdr3_aa: ASSLGPRAGNTIY

j_call: TRBJ2-7
v_call: TRBV3-1/TRBV3-2
d_call: NA
clone_size: once
cdr3_aa: ASSPLVGGREQY

j_call: TRBJ2-3
v_call: TRBV9
d_call: NA
clone_size: NA
cdr3_aa: ASSVDGGDSTDTQY

j_call: TRBJ1-1
v_call: TRBV6-8
d_call: NA
clone_size: NA
cdr3_aa: ATTTLEAEAF

j_call: TRBJ1-1
v_call: TRBV2
d_call: TRBD1
clone_size: NA
cdr3_aa: ASTGQGGTEAF

j_call: TRBJ1-1
v_call: TRBV7-8
d_call: NA
clone_size: once
cdr3_aa: ASSLDFGDTEAF

j_call: TRBJ2-5
v_call: TRBV7-8
d_call: NA
clone_size: NA
cdr3_aa: ASSLQGWRQETQY

j_call: TRBJ1-1
v_call: TRBV7-3
d_call: TRBD1
clone_size: NA
cdr3_aa: ASSPTGGPTEAF

j_call: TRBJ2-2
v_call: TRBV28
d_call: TRBD1
clone_size: NA
cdr3_aa: ASSSPMTGRPGELF

j_call: TRBJ1-4
v_call: TRBV28
d_call: TRBD1
clone_size: NA
cdr3_aa: ASSKRQGREKLF

j_call: TRBJ1-5
v_call: TRBV6-6
d_call: TRBD1
clone_size: NA
cdr3_aa: ASSYSRQGDQPQH

j_call: TRBJ2-3
v_call: TRBV19
d_call: TRBD1
clone_size: NA
cdr3_aa: ASSTDRGLFGTDTQY

j_call: TRBJ1-5
v_call: TRBV27
d_call: NA
clone_size: NA
cdr3_aa: ASSDRGLGNQPQH

j_call: TRBJ2-3
v_call: TRBV7-2
d_call: TRBD2
clone_size: NA
cdr3_aa: ASSLQVLAASTDTQY

j_call: TRBJ2-3
v_call: TRBV2
d_call: NA
clone_size: NA
cdr3_aa: ASSYSDTQY